This TCR beta chain was sequenced during a study of T cell repertoires in cytomegalovirus infection. The wider study: Matching HLA type, along with CMV infection, was indicated by public TCR beta signatures. Study-level results: There were HLA-C-restricted CMV-specific TCR beta clonotypes dominating the ex vivo response.

TCRdb analysed the reads with MiXCR anew, one entry per CDR3 protein. The sample includes 200,000 to 300,000 distinct CDR3 sequences, less than 9.5% seen only once; the top ten take roughly 16%. This clonotype was recorded at least ten times. Its antigen is unidentified. This CDR3 has 14 amino acids. V shed 7 bases and J shed 13 bases, with 20 bases lying between them. Germline CDR1 is SGHTA and CDR2 is FQGNSA. The clonotype was recovered from a human donor in good health (CMV status not recorded). Some clones in this sample may be carry-over from other donors' samples. J is TRBJ1-6 and V is TRBV7-2, with a tentative D call TRBD1 (5 bases). What was sequenced was PBMCs. Written as DNA, the CDR3 is TGTGCCAGCACCATCGACAGAGCCAAATCCCCCCTCCACTTT. Amino acids: CASTIDRAKSPLHF.